This T cell receptor (beta chain) was identified in a study of shared clonotypes between healthy human individuals. Study-wide findings and caveats: Naive subsets usually exceeded memory subsets in estimated richness.

The assay used deep level. Sequencing was performed with immunoSEQ multiplex PCR; in TCRdb, only in-frame clones are kept and a portion is missing. This sample has roughly 500,000 clones; more than 95% occur once, and the top ten carry under 0.065%. The germline V gene encodes CDR1 LNHDA and CDR2 SQIVND (reference sequence). The J segment lost 1 base and the V segment lost 4 bases, leaving 9 bases of the junction unmatched. CDR3 length: 19 amino acids. The study separated CD4+ cells into CD45RA+ naive and CD45RA-negative memory subsets. In regard to this clone: The antigen is unknown.

This chain connects TRBV19 to TRBJ2-1; TRBD2 matches at 14 bases. The TCR sequence derives from a woman in her twenties or thirties in good health. What was sequenced was naive CD4+ T cells sorted from blood. Subset in this sample: CD45RA+ positively selected. CDR3 in amino acids: CASSSTGLAGGWSYNEQFF. Here the CDR3 DNA reads TGTGCCAGTAGTAGCACCGGACTAGCGGGAGGATGGTCCTACAATGAGCAGTTCTTC.